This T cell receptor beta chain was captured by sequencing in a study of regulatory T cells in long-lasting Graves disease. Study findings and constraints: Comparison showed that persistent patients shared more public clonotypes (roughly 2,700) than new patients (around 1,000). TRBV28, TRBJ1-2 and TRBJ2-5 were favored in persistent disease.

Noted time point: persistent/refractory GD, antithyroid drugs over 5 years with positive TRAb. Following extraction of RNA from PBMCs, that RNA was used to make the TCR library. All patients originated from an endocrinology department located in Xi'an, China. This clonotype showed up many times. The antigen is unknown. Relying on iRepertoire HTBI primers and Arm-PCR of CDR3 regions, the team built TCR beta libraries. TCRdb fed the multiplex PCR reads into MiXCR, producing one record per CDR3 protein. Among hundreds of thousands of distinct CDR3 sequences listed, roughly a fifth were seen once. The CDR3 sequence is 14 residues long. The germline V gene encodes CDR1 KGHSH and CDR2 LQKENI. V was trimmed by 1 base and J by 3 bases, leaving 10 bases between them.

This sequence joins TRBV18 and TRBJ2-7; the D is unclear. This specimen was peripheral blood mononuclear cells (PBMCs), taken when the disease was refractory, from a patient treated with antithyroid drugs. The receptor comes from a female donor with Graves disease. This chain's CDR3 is CASSPHGYFYEQYF. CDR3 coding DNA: TGTGCCAGCTCACCACACGGCTACTTCTACGAGCAGTACTTC.